A selection of T cell receptor beta chains follows, all from one sample in a study of T cell responses to AZD1222 COVID-19 vaccine. Sequencing used immunoSEQ multiplex PCR; TCRdb keeps in-frame clones, though not all of them. Counted here are 100,000 to 150,000 clones, about 89% occurring once; the ten biggest clones make up 5% to 6.5%. The sample here was peripheral blood, taken on day 0 of AZD1222 vaccination. Source of these receptors: an adult in good health. Both conserved end residues are part of each CDR3. The D gene is left open where the match is weak. The listing skips clone size in some rows; elsewhere it reads once, few, many or a size class.

abundance,v_gene,d_gene,j_gene,CDR3aa,CDR3nt
NA,TRBV9,TRBD1,TRBJ2-2,CASSDDRGQVYVTGELFF,TGTGCCAGCAGTGACGACAGGGGGCAGGTTTACGTTACCGGGGAGCTGTTTTTT
NA,TRBV4-1,NA,TRBJ2-5,CASSHDPGTAETQYF,TGCGCCAGCAGCCATGATCCCGGGACCGCCGAGACCCAGTACTTC
NA,TRBV12-3/TRBV12-4,NA,TRBJ1-2,CASSQPGYGYTF,TGTGCCAGCAGTCAACCGGGCTATGGCTACACCTTC
NA,TRBV14,TRBD1,TRBJ2-7,CASSQSFPNNWTGPYEQYF,TGTGCCAGCAGCCAATCCTTTCCTAATAACTGGACAGGACCCTACGAGCAGTACTTC
NA,TRBV19,NA,TRBJ1-1,CASFPTRTGTWNTEAFF,TGTGCCAGTTTCCCCACCAGAACCGGGACATGGAACACTGAAGCTTTCTTT
NA,TRBV5-1,NA,TRBJ1-1,CASSLGAVNTEAFF,TGCGCCAGCAGCTTGGGGGCGGTGAACACTGAAGCTTTCTTT
NA,TRBV27,NA,TRBJ1-4,CASRTQGPSGGKLFF,TGTGCCAGCAGGACTCAGGGGCCGAGCGGCGGAAAACTGTTTTTT
NA,TRBV6-5,NA,TRBJ1-2,CASREGGLNYGYTF,TGTGCCAGCCGCGAGGGGGGACTAAACTATGGCTACACCTTC
NA,TRBV5-1,TRBD2,TRBJ2-7,CASSLWGLAGASYEQYF,TGCGCCAGCAGCTTGTGGGGACTAGCGGGCGCATCCTACGAGCAGTACTTC
NA,TRBV4-2,TRBD1,TRBJ1-2,CASSQGQGEVITGYTF,TGTGCCAGCAGCCAAGGACAGGGGGAGGTGATCACCGGCTACACCTTC
NA,TRBV7-8,NA,TRBJ1-2,CASSLGEAGNYGYTF,TGTGCCAGCAGCTTAGGCGAGGCAGGGAACTATGGCTACACCTTC
NA,TRBV9,NA,TRBJ2-3,CASSVAPAESNTQYF,TGTGCCAGCAGCGTAGCTCCGGCGGAGTCGAATACGCAGTATTTT
NA,TRBV18,TRBD2,TRBJ2-5,CASSPPLFSGGLNETQYF,TGTGCCAGCTCACCACCCCTTTTCTCGGGAGGGCTAAATGAGACCCAGTACTTC
NA,TRBV4-1,NA,TRBJ1-2,CASSQETANYGYTF,TGCGCCAGCAGCCAAGAGACAGCCAACTATGGCTACACCTTC
NA,TRBV5-1,NA,TRBJ1-2,CASSHGGEGGYTF,TGCGCCAGCAGCCATGGTGGGGAAGGTGGCTACACCTTC
once,TRBV2,NA,TRBJ2-7,CASMTVIAYEQYF,TGTGCCAGCATGACAGTGATAGCCTACGAGCAGTACTTC
NA,TRBV27,TRBD1,TRBJ2-1,CASSFWGQGGDEQFF,TGTGCCAGCAGTTTCTGGGGACAGGGGGGGGATGAGCAGTTCTTC